This T cell receptor (beta chain) emerged from a study of T cells after yellow fever vaccination. Overall study findings and caveats: The booster response re-showed most primary clones: over 95% CD4, over 80% CD8.

This clonotype has just a few counts. What it binds is not known. TCRdb reprocessed the 5' RACE reads with MiXCR, giving one entry per CDR3 protein. The sample carries about 73,000 distinct CDR3 sequences, almost 8% recorded once. The sequence derives from a man aged 25-45 years who received the YFV17D yellow fever vaccine. The sample was CD8+ T cells sorted from PBMCs, taken on the day of the yellow fever booster vaccination.

Here the CDR3 DNA reads TGTGCCAGCAGTGAAATGAGGAACCAAGAGACCCAGTACTTC. This codes for CASSEMRNQETQYF. The chain has TRBV2 and TRBJ2-5; D call uncertain. The CDR3 has 14 residues. Trimming took 2 bases from V and 0 from J, leaving 7 bases between them. CDR1 is SNHLY and CDR2 is FYNNEI in the germline V gene.